This TCR beta chain was found in a study of PD-L1 blockade in urothelial cancer. Whole-study context: Male sex and bladder-origin urothelial cancer characterized about 90% of the roughly 30 patients.

Assay: immunoSEQ multiplex PCR; the TCRdb copy retains only in-frame clones and omits some. This sample has around 45,000 clones, with about 88% found just once. The source of this sequence is an older woman with urothelial cancer. The sample consisted of PBMCs, taken around atezolizumab (anti-PD-L1) treatment.

The CDR3 nucleotides are TGTGCCAGCAGCTTAAAGGGGTCGTCCTCCTACGAGCAGTACTTC. Translating it yields CASSLKGSSSYEQYF. The chain couples TRBV7-9 to TRBJ2-7; possibly TRBD1 for D (5 bases). There are 15 residues in the CDR3. The germline CDR1 and CDR2 sequences are SEHNR and FQNEAQ (reference sequence). Trimming shortened V by 2 bases and J by 0 bases, and 11 bases separated the two germline ends.